The 32 T cell receptor beta chains given below trace back to one sample, sequenced in a study of shared clonotypes between healthy human individuals. The protocol was immunoSEQ multiplex PCR, while the TCRdb copy is restricted to in-frame clones and leaves out a portion. The data show about 2.1 million clones, roughly 91% seen once. CD45RO negativity and positive selection for CCR7 defined naive CD8 cells, a population that excluded terminally differentiated effector memory CD45RA+ cells. Sequenced: naive CD8+ T cells from PBMCs. The source is a man in his late teens or twenties in good health. Some clones in this sample may be carry-over from other donors' samples.

This chain uses TRBV18 with TRBJ2-2, with 13 nucleotides matching TRBD2. Germline loops: CDR1 KGHSH, CDR2 LQKENI. This CDR3 has 17 amino acids. The V gene end was trimmed by 3 bases and the J gene end by 10 bases; junction bases not matched to a gene: 11. CDR3 nucleotides: TGTGCCAGCTCACCCCCGGGACTAGCGGGAACTTACTCGGAGCTGTTTTTT. Protein sequence: CASSPPGLAGTYSELFF.

The chain is built from TRBV7-9 and TRBJ2-5; D possibly corresponds to TRBD2 (5 bases). The germline CDR1 and CDR2 sequences are SEHNR and FQNEAQ (reference sequence). The V end lost 2 bases, the J end lost 3 bases, and 16 bases lay between the germline ends. The CDR3 contains 16 residues. The CDR3 here is CASSLSLTQTKETQYF. CDR3 sequence (DNA): TGTGCCAGCAGCTTATCTTTGACCCAGACTAAAGAGACCCAGTACTTC.

The chain couples TRBV10-2 to TRBJ2-2; TRBD1 or TRBD2 may be the D gene (5 bases each). The CDR3 extends over 14 amino acids. The germline V and J ends were trimmed by 5 bases and 8 bases, with 15 bases remaining between them. Germline values: CDR1 WSHSY, CDR2 SAAADI. CDR3: CASSRGPGGGELFF. The CDR3, as DNA: TGCGCCAGCAGTCGGGGACCAGGAGGAGGGGAGCTGTTTTTT.

This chain uses TRBV29-1 with TRBJ2-3, with TRBD1 identical over 8 bases. The CDR3 extends over 14 amino acids. The V segment lost 5 bases and the J segment 5 bases; nucleotides outside the gene matches: 9. From germline, CDR1 is SQVTM and CDR2 ANQGSEA. Written as DNA, the CDR3 is TGCAGCGTTCCTGGCAGGGGGCTGGGAGATACGCAGTATTTT. Residues: CSVPGRGLGDTQYF.

This chain joins TRBV5-8 and TRBJ2-7; 10 bases agree with TRBD1. This CDR3 is 14 amino acids long. Looked up from germline, CDR1 is SGHTS and CDR2 is YDEGEE. Trimming took 6 bases from V and 4 from J; bases not matched to a gene: 7. The CDR3 protein is CASIRTGGLYEQYF. The CDR3 bases are TGTGCCAGCATCCGGACAGGGGGTTTGTACGAGCAGTACTTC. The variable domain in full, completed from reference TRBV5-8 and TRBJ2-7, reads EAGVTQSPTHLIKTRGQQATLRCSPISGHTSVYWYQQALGLGLQFLLWYDEGEERNRGNFPPRFSGRQFPNYSSELNVNALELEDSALYLCASIRTGGLYEQYFGPGTRLTVT.

J is TRBJ2-3 and V is TRBV11-2, with D possibly TRBD1 on 5 matching bases. Germline CDR1 SGHAT, CDR2 FQNNGV. The CDR3 is made up of 15 amino acids. The germline V and J ends were trimmed by 7 bases and 1 base, with 15 bases remaining between them. The CDR3 DNA sequence: TGTGCCAGCAACCCGACAGCAGGCGGCACAGATACGCAGTATTTT. Translating gives CASNPTAGGTDTQYF.

The chain links TRBV7-2 to TRBJ2-7, with D possibly called TRBD1 or TRBD2 (5 bases each). V was cut by 5 bases and J by 4 bases, with 24 bases left in between. CDR1 and CDR2 from the germline V gene are SGHTA and FQGNSA. CDR3 size: 17 residues. The DNA for the CDR3 is TGTGCCAGCAGCCCGACCTCCTATAGCGTAGGGGCATACGAGCAGTACTTC. Its translation is CASSPTSYSVGAYEQYF.

The chain carries TRBV6-5 and TRBJ1-2, with 7 bases lining up with TRBD1. This CDR3 is built from 15 residues. Unmatched junction bases numbered 15, after V lost 8 bases and J lost 6 bases. CDR1 is MNHEY, CDR2 SVGAGI, per germline. The DNA for the CDR3 is TGTGCCAGCCGACAGGGATTGTCTGATGCTAATGGCTACACCTTC. Protein sequence: CASRQGLSDANGYTF.

V gene TRBV7-9 combines with J gene TRBJ2-1, with D possibly TRBD1 on 6 matching bases. V was cut by 1 base and J by 6 bases, with 10 bases left in between. This CDR3 spans 14 amino acids. The germline CDR1 and CDR2 sequences are SEHNR and FQNEAQ (reference sequence). The chain's CDR3 is CASSLVGRGNEQFF. The CDR3 DNA follows: TGTGCCAGCAGCTTAGTGGGCAGGGGCAATGAGCAGTTCTTC.

The V and J genes are TRBV11-2 and TRBJ2-3; tentatively, D is TRBD1 or TRBD2 (5 bases each). The length of the CDR3 is 15 residues. V shed 0 bases and J shed 8 bases, with 15 bases lying between them. Looked up from germline, CDR1 is SGHAT and CDR2 is FQNNGV. Here the CDR3 reads CASSLDRSGTVTQYF. For the CDR3, the DNA is TGTGCCAGCAGCTTAGATCGATCCGGGACGGTTACGCAGTATTTT.

J is TRBJ1-1 and V is TRBV7-2; a weak D match, TRBD1 (5 bases). The CDR3 is 14 amino acids. Germline values: CDR1 SGHTA, CDR2 FQGNSA. V lost 6 bases to trimming and J lost 4 bases, with 15 bases between them. The CDR3 here is CASSLGRSVTEAFF. In DNA, the CDR3 is TGTGCCAGCAGTTTGGGGCGGTCAGTCACTGAAGCTTTCTTT.

The rearrangement uses TRBV27 and TRBJ2-1; 8 positions agree with TRBD2. V trimming: 3 bases; J trimming: 7 bases; junction bases outside the gene matches: 2. The germline gives CDR1 MNHEY, CDR2 SMNVEV (reference sequence). The CDR3 has 13 amino acids. CDR3 nucleotides: TGTGCCAGCAGTTTCTTAGCGGGAAATGAGCAGTTCTTC. Translated: CASSFLAGNEQFF.

This rearrangement joins TRBV9 to TRBJ2-2; a weak D match, TRBD2 (5 bases). V shed 1 base and J shed 3 bases, with 16 bases lying between them. The germline V gene encodes CDR1 SGDLS and CDR2 YYNGEE. This CDR3 contains 17 residues. The CDR3 protein is CASSVLLRGSDTGELFF. CDR3 DNA sequence: TGTGCCAGCAGCGTACTTCTCCGGGGTTCAGACACCGGGGAGCTGTTTTTT.

V and J are TRBV5-4 and TRBJ1-2; TRBD1 is a possible D gene (5 bases). The CDR3 loop spans 13 amino acids. With 1 base removed from V and 6 bases from J, the gap between germline ends came to 10 bases. Germline-derived CDR1 and CDR2 are SGHNT and YYREEE (reference sequence). The CDR3 sequence: CASSLMGVHGYTF. In nucleotides, the CDR3 is TGTGCCAGCAGCTTGATGGGGGTCCATGGCTACACCTTC.

The V gene is TRBV6-1, the J gene TRBJ1-5; TRBD1 matches 7 bases. CDR1 MNHNS and CDR2 SASEGT come from the germline V gene. Trimming cost V 6 bases and J 6 bases; bases outside gene matches: 8. The CDR3 is 14 amino acids. The DNA of the CDR3 is TGTGCCAGCAGGAGGACAGGATCACCTCAGCCCCAGCATTTT. This translates into CASRRTGSPQPQHF.

This chain joins TRBV7-9 and TRBJ2-5; no clear D. Germline V CDR1 and CDR2: SEHNR, FQNEAQ (reference sequence). V lost 0 bases and J lost 1, with 18 bases in between. The CDR3 is 18 amino acids. The CDR3 spells CASSLAGGPLAPQETQYF. The CDR3 DNA is TGTGCCAGCAGCTTAGCTGGTGGACCGCTTGCCCCCCAAGAGACCCAGTACTTC.

This clone was recorded only once. The genes are TRBV4-1 and TRBJ2-6; 7 nucleotides agree with TRBD2. Trimming cost V 1 base and J 4 bases; bases outside gene matches: 4. Germline CDR1 and CDR2: MGHRA and YSYEKL. The CDR3 contains 16 residues. CDR3 nucleotide sequence: TGCGCCAGCAGCCAAGTCAGCGGGGCGGGGGCCAACGTCCTGACTTTC. Its translation: CASSQVSGAGANVLTF.

The chain carries TRBV7-9 and TRBJ1-4; D not resolved. This CDR3 contains 11 residues. The germline V gene encodes CDR1 SEHNR and CDR2 FQNEAQ (reference sequence). Trimming stripped 7 bases from V and 8 bases from J, with 8 bases between. The CDR3 DNA reads TGTGCCAGCATGTCCGGCGAAAAACTGTTTTTT. Translating gives CASMSGEKLFF.

This rearrangement joins TRBV2 to TRBJ2-7; D unresolved. Germline loops: CDR1 SNHLY, CDR2 FYNNEI. V shed 3 bases and J shed 2 bases, with 8 bases lying between them. The CDR3 extends over 13 amino acids. CDR3 amino acids: CASSDGRTYEQYF. CDR3 coding DNA: TGTGCCAGCAGTGATGGCAGGACCTACGAGCAGTACTTC.

The chain joins TRBV9 to TRBJ2-2, with D perhaps TRBD2 (6 bases). The germline V gene has CDR1 SGDLS and CDR2 YYNGEE. The CDR3 is made up of 17 amino acids. The germline V and J ends were trimmed by 4 bases and 4 bases, with 20 bases remaining between them. The CDR3 sequence: CASSHQLGQGGTGELFF. The CDR3 bases are TGTGCCAGCAGCCACCAATTAGGGCAGGGAGGCACCGGGGAGCTGTTTTTT.

The V gene is TRBV6-1, the J gene TRBJ2-7; TRBD1 matches 10 bases. The length of the CDR3 is 12 residues. Germline CDR1 is MNHNS and CDR2 is SASEGT. V gave up 8 bases and J gave up 6 bases; unmatched junction bases: 4. The CDR3 coding sequence is TGTGCCAGCCCAGGGACAGGGGTCGAGCAGTACTTC. Translated: CASPGTGVEQYF.

V usage is TRBV5-1 and J usage is TRBJ2-7, with TRBD1 identical over 9 bases. Germline V gene lookup returns CDR1 SGHRS and CDR2 YFSETQ. CDR3 length: 13 residues. Unmatched junction bases numbered 5, after V lost 4 bases and J lost 6 bases. CDR3 protein: CASSVWTGVEQYF. CDR3 DNA sequence: TGCGCCAGCAGCGTTTGGACAGGGGTCGAGCAGTACTTC.

In its sample, this clone was seen once. The chain recombines TRBV9 with TRBJ1-2; D may be TRBD1 (5 bases). V dropped 3 bases and J dropped 6 bases, with 15 bases sitting between them. This CDR3 comprises 14 residues. The germline CDR1 and CDR2 sequences are SGDLS and YYNGEE. For the CDR3, the DNA is TGTGCCAGCAGCGCCCCCGGGACCTTAAATGGCTACACCTTC. Amino acid sequence: CASSAPGTLNGYTF. The whole variable domain, filled in from reference TRBV9 and TRBJ1-2, reads DSGVTQTPKHLITATGQRVTLRCSPRSGDLSVYWYQQSLDQGLQFLIQYYNGEERAKGNILERFSAQQFPDLHSELNLSSLELGDSALYFCASSAPGTLNGYTFGSGTRLTVV.

V usage is TRBV27 and J usage is TRBJ1-1; D gene unclear. CDR3 size: 16 residues. Germline-derived CDR1 and CDR2 are MNHEY and SMNVEV (reference sequence). Trimming left V 5 bases short and J 4 bases short, with 20 bases between. CDR3 protein: CASSPRAVHGGTEAFF. DNA for the CDR3: TGTGCCAGCAGTCCCCGGGCCGTGCACGGTGGCACTGAAGCTTTCTTT.

The V call is TRBV28, the J call TRBJ1-6, with D possibly matching TRBD1 (5 bases). This CDR3 contains 14 residues. Per germline, CDR1 MDHEN and CDR2 SYDVKM. The ends were cut back, 2 bases at V and 7 bases at J, with 9 bases in the middle. The CDR3 coding sequence is TGTGCCAGCAGTTTAGCGGGGGGGAATTCACCCCTCCACTTT. It yields the protein CASSLAGGNSPLHF.

The V gene is TRBV7-9, the J gene TRBJ2-3, with D possibly being TRBD1 (5 bases). CDR1 is SEHNR, CDR2 FQNEAQ, per germline (reference sequence). Trimming left V 5 bases short and J 2 bases short, with 11 bases between. CDR3 length: 14 residues. In DNA, the CDR3 is TGTGCCAGCAGCCAGGGTTCGCCCACAGATACGCAGTATTTT. The encoded protein is CASSQGSPTDTQYF.

The chain couples TRBV27 to TRBJ2-7; the D gene is possibly TRBD2 (7 bases). V gave up 5 bases and J gave up 11 bases, with 28 bases separating them. Germline V gene sequence: CDR1 MNHEY, CDR2 SMNVEV (reference sequence). This CDR3 has 16 amino acids. The CDR3 protein is CASSPIGGGGPLEEYF. The CDR3 DNA follows: TGTGCCAGCAGTCCCATCGGAGGGGGAGGGCCTCTGGAGGAGTACTTC.

The chain has TRBV28 and TRBJ2-1; no definite D call. The germline V gene has CDR1 MDHEN and CDR2 SYDVKM. V was shortened by 6 bases and J by 5 bases, with 20 bases between the two germline ends. The CDR3 spans 16 residues. The CDR3, as DNA: TGTGCCAGCAGGTGCGGCCGGGCGACATGTGACAATGAGCAGTTCTTC. As protein: CASRCGRATCDNEQFF.

For this clone: Other DNA sequences in the same sample also yield this CDR3. The chain has TRBV27 and TRBJ2-7, with a possible D match to TRBD1 (5 bases). This CDR3 region has 13 residues. The germline gives CDR1 MNHEY, CDR2 SMNVEV (reference sequence). The V end lost 5 bases, the J end lost 1 base, and 9 bases lay between the germline ends. The CDR3 here is CASSLTESYEQYF. The CDR3 coding sequence is TGTGCCAGCAGTCTGACAGAATCCTACGAGCAGTACTTC.

This chain uses TRBV9 with TRBJ2-7; 10 bases match TRBD1. Germline V gene lookup returns CDR1 SGDLS and CDR2 YYNGEE. CDR3 length equals 15 residues. V trimming: 4 bases; J trimming: 5 bases; junction bases outside the gene matches: 9. The chain's CDR3 is CASSRSGTGADEQYF. The CDR3 region has the DNA TGTGCCAGCAGCCGATCCGGGACAGGGGCGGACGAGCAGTACTTC.

The chain links TRBV19 to TRBJ1-2; D ambiguous. The ends were cut back, 4 bases at V and 8 bases at J, with 8 bases in the middle. CDR1 and CDR2 from the germline V gene are LNHDA and SQIVND (reference sequence). The CDR3 totals 11 residues. The CDR3 loop is CASSRGGGYTF. CDR3 in DNA: TGTGCCAGTAGTAGAGGCGGCGGCTACACCTTC.

This clone appeared a single time. The V call is TRBV27, the J call TRBJ2-7, with 9 bases identical to TRBD2. The CDR3 is 16 amino acids. Germline values: CDR1 MNHEY, CDR2 SMNVEV (reference sequence). V dropped 6 bases and J dropped 4; count of bases not matched to a gene: 13. The CDR3 region has the DNA TGTGCCAGCAGACCCCAGGGTAGCGGGAGTCGGTACGAGCAGTACTTC. As protein: CASRPQGSGSRYEQYF.